Listed here are 10 T cell receptor beta chains from one sample, sequenced in a study of blood T cells in healthy people across ages. A second roughly 6 to 12 cycle PCR used barcoded and J-beta primers. TCRdb itself ran the 5' RACE reads through MiXCR, one entry per CDR3 protein. This table holds 650,000 to 800,000 distinct CDR3 sequences, roughly half found once. Sequencing used blood. Receptor source: a woman aged 80 or over in good health.

This clonotype occurred a few times. This chain connects TRBV2 to TRBJ2-5; D gene unclear. CDR3 length: 13 residues. V lost 4 bases, J lost 5 bases, and 11 bases lay in between. From germline, CDR1 is SNHLY and CDR2 FYNNEI. The DNA for the CDR3 is TGTGCCAGCAGTGTGTATCGACGGGAGACCCAGTACTTC. It translates to CASSVYRRETQYF. Together with reference TRBV2 and TRBJ2-5, the CDR3 gives the full variable domain: EPEVTQTPSHQVTQMGQEVILRCVPISNHLYFYWYRQILGQKVEFLVSFYNNEISEKSEIFDDQFSVERPDGSNFTLKIRSTKLEDSAMYFCASSVYRRETQYFGPGTRLLVL.

The rearrangement links TRBV11-2 to TRBJ1-6; D call uncertain. Germline values: CDR1 SGHAT, CDR2 FQNNGV. Trimming shortened V by 4 bases and J by 13 bases, and 14 bases separated the two germline ends. The CDR3 runs to 13 residues. CDR3 region: CASSSDGRVPLHF. The CDR3 nucleotides read TGTGCCAGCAGCTCGGACGGAAGGGTCCCCCTCCACTTT.

This clonotype was detected ten times or more. This chain links TRBV10-3 with TRBJ2-5, with D hard to call. V lost 0 bases to trimming and J lost 8 bases, with 10 bases between them. The germline V gene encodes CDR1 ENHRY and CDR2 SYGVKD. The CDR3 runs 13 residues. The CDR3 nucleotides read TGTGCCATCAGTGAGTCGAGTAAGGATACCCAGTACTTC. This translates into CAISESSKDTQYF.

Ten or more counts support this clonotype. CDR3 protein: CSASSSGRALPDTQYF. The CDR3 coding sequence is TGCAGTGCTAGCTCTAGCGGGAGGGCCCTCCCAGATACGCAGTATTTT. V usage is TRBV20-1 and J usage is TRBJ2-3, with 12 bases aligning to TRBD2. There are 16 residues in the CDR3. Germline V CDR1 and CDR2: DFQATT, SNEGSKA (reference sequence). V gave up 3 bases and J gave up 4 bases; unmatched junction bases: 8.

Comments on this clonotype: This may arise from a read error, as a much more abundant clone is one base away. The chain carries TRBV11-2 and TRBJ2-5; D uncertain. V was trimmed by 5 bases and J by 9 bases, leaving 10 bases between them. The CDR3 spans 11 residues. CDR1 and CDR2 (germline): SGHAT, FQNNGV. The CDR3 DNA reads TGTGCCAGCAGCCCATCCCGGGCCCAGTACTTC. Its translation: CASSPSRAQYF.

Details on this clonotype: A much more abundant neighbour one base away suggests this may be a read error. V usage is TRBV7-9 and J usage is TRBJ2-1, with D possibly matching TRBD1 (5 bases). There are 14 residues in the CDR3. Trimming removed 10 bases at V and 0 bases at J, with 13 bases between. The germline V gene has CDR1 SEHNR and CDR2 FQNEAQ (reference sequence). Here the CDR3 DNA reads TGTGCCACCCAGGACATGAGCTCCTACAATGAGCAGTTCTTC. This sequence encodes CATQDMSSYNEQFF.

This clonotype has just a few counts. This sequence joins TRBV20-1 and TRBJ1-1; the match to TRBD1 covers 7 bases. The CDR3 is 12 residues long. Germline loops: CDR1 DFQATT, CDR2 SNEGSKA (reference sequence). V was clipped by 6 bases and J by 2 bases; unmatched bases: 3. This chain's CDR3 is CSAWTGNTEAFF. DNA for the CDR3: TGCAGTGCGTGGACAGGAAACACTGAAGCTTTCTTT.

A few counts support this clonotype. V and J are TRBV4-1 and TRBJ2-4; D is uncertain. CDR3 length: 15 residues. Trimming left V 1 base short and J 7 bases short, with 14 bases between. Germline V gene lookup returns CDR1 MGHRA and CDR2 YSYEKL. The CDR3 is CASSQAVTALNIQYF. In DNA, the CDR3 is TGCGCCAGCAGCCAAGCTGTAACGGCCTTGAACATTCAGTACTTC.

V gene TRBV7-2 combines with J gene TRBJ2-3; 13 bases are shared with TRBD2. The length of the CDR3 is 16 residues. CDR1 SGHTA and CDR2 FQGNSA come from the germline V gene. V shed 5 bases and J 3 bases; nucleotides not matched to a gene: 5. The CDR3 is CASSITSGGATDTQYF. The CDR3 DNA is TGTGCCAGCAGCATAACTAGCGGGGGGGCGACAGATACGCAGTATTTT.

This clonotype turned up a few times. The CDR3: CASSESGRGGLETQYF. CDR3 nucleotides: TGTGCCAGCAGTGAAAGCGGGCGGGGGGGATTAGAGACCCAGTACTTC. This sequence joins TRBV25-1 and TRBJ2-5, with TRBD2 matching 9 bases. The junction had 8 bases not matched to a gene; V was cut back by 2 bases and J by 4 bases. Germline-derived CDR1 and CDR2 are MGHDK and SYGVNS. This CDR3 has 16 residues.